The following is a T cell receptor beta chain sequence with its context. Antigen: not known. This entry belongs to a study of T cell responses to AZD1222 COVID-19 vaccine. General observations from the study: Among spike-specific TCRs, nearly half reportedly target unmutated variant regions. Donors were mostly white British, more females; clonal diversity possibly underestimated. Mapped onto spike, vaccine-associated CD4 TCRs spanned it and were dominant at 160-218 and 743-854.

The table came from immunoSEQ multiplex PCR; TCRdb's copy has only in-frame clones and leaves some out. The data hold approximately 100,000 clones, with approximately 89% observed a single time. The CDR3 has 14 amino acids. Germline CDR1 and CDR2: LNHDA and SQIVND (reference sequence). Trimming took off 4 bases at V and 8 bases at J, with 14 bases between the two ends. This specimen consisted of peripheral blood, obtained 28 days after the second dose of the MenACWY control vaccine. This clonotype was sampled from an adult who received the MenACWY meningococcal vaccine as a control. The chain couples TRBV19 to TRBJ1-4; D gene ambiguous. The CDR3 here is CASSTPGEDEKLFF. CDR3 coding DNA: TGTGCCAGTAGTACCCCGGGAGAAGACGAAAAACTGTTTTTT.